The 21 T cell receptor beta chains given below trace back to one sample, sequenced in a study of human T cells and chemical hapten exposure. TCRdb ran MiXCR on the RACE reads and lists one entry per CDR3 protein. The sample has 100,000 or so distinct CDR3 sequences; approximately 10% are singletons. Time point: patch test 1, 2 weeks after DPC sensitization. Indicated treatment: therapeutic diphenylcyclopropenone sensitization with weekly scalp DPC. This specimen consisted of whole blood, obtained in connection with sensitization to the hapten diphenylcyclopropenone (DPC). The receptors shown here come from a woman aged 35 to 49 with alopecia areata. Some clones in this sample may be carry-over from other donors' samples.

This clonotype showed up just a few times. The CDR3 reads CASSQASLKGEQFF. CDR3 nucleotide sequence: TGCGCCAGCAGCCAAGCGTCCCTAAAGGGTGAGCAGTTCTTC. The V gene is TRBV4-3, the J gene TRBJ2-1; D remains unclear. CDR1 and CDR2 (germline): LGHNA, YSLEER. The CDR3 extends over 14 amino acids. The V gene lost 1 base and the J gene lost 9 bases, with 13 bases spanning the gap.

The chain is built from TRBV6-5 and TRBJ1-1; perhaps TRBD1 as D (6 bases). Germline lookup yields CDR1 MNHEY and CDR2 SVGAGI. The CDR3 runs 13 residues. With 5 bases removed from V and 3 bases from J, the gap between germline ends came to 10 bases. CDR3 sequence reads: CASSMGADTEAFF. Here the CDR3 DNA reads TGTGCCAGCAGTATGGGGGCGGACACTGAAGCTTTCTTT.

This sequence joins TRBV15 and TRBJ2-5; no firm D call. Trimming took 3 bases from V and 0 from J, leaving 11 bases between them. The CDR3 has 15 residues. Germline V gene lookup returns CDR1 LNHNV and CDR2 YYDKDF (reference sequence). The CDR3 spells CATSSAGRNQETQYF. CDR3 DNA sequence: TGTGCCACCAGCAGTGCCGGACGGAACCAAGAGACCCAGTACTTC.

This clonotype was observed at least ten times. The gene calls are TRBV10-3 and TRBJ2-5; D might be TRBD1 (6 bases). CDR3 length equals 14 residues. Deletions cut 0 bases from V and 3 bases from J, with 8 bases between. Germline-derived CDR1 and CDR2 are ENHRY and SYGVKD. In DNA form, the CDR3 reads TGTGCCATCAGTGAGTCCGGGACAAAAGAGACCCAGTACTTC. This translates into CAISESGTKETQYF.

This clonotype was observed a handful of times. The J gene is TRBJ2-3, the V gene TRBV7-2; 7 bases align to TRBD1. The germline CDR1 and CDR2 sequences are SGHTA and FQGNSA. V trimming: 5 bases; J trimming: 1 base; junction bases outside the gene matches: 6. CDR3 length: 15 amino acids. The CDR3 sequence: CASSSRGSRTDTQYF. CDR3 nucleotide sequence: TGTGCCAGCAGCAGCAGGGGGAGCCGCACAGATACGCAGTATTTT.

This sequence joins TRBV11-2 and TRBJ2-2; D is possibly TRBD1 or TRBD2 (5 bases each). The CDR3 consists of 15 residues. The germline gives CDR1 SGHAT, CDR2 FQNNGV. Deletions cut 4 bases from V and 6 bases from J, with 15 bases between. CDR3 nucleotide sequence: TGTGCCAGCAGCTCAGGGAAACTAGATCCCGGGGAGCTGTTTTTT. This sequence encodes CASSSGKLDPGELFF.

A note on this clonotype: One end of the junction is discordant with germline, which a read error may explain. The chain joins TRBV24-1 to TRBJ1-1; D is possibly TRBD1 (6 bases). CDR1 KGHDR and CDR2 SFDVKD come from the germline V gene. The CDR3 has 14 residues. The CDR3 sequence is CVTSAGGSNTEAFF. The DNA for the CDR3 is TGTGTCACCAGTGCGGGGGGCTCGAACACTGAAGCTTTCTTT.

The sample holds a few counts of this clonotype. The V and J genes are TRBV5-4 and TRBJ2-7, with a possible D match to TRBD1 (6 bases). V was shortened by 3 bases and J by 2 bases, with 12 bases between the two germline ends. The V gene's germline CDR1 is SGHNT and CDR2 YYREEE (reference sequence). This CDR3 comprises 14 residues. The CDR3 loop reads CASSSPQGPYEQYF. The CDR3 nucleotides are TGTGCCAGCAGCTCACCCCAGGGGCCCTACGAGCAGTACTTC.

This clonotype was seen a handful of times. The chain recombines TRBV7-9 with TRBJ2-2, with 10 bases matching TRBD1. Germline V gene sequence: CDR1 SEHNR, CDR2 FQNEAQ (reference sequence). This CDR3 has 16 amino acids. J lost 4 bases, V lost 5 bases, and 7 bases had no gene match. The CDR3 is CASSQSGTGATGELFF. In DNA, the CDR3 is TGTGCCAGCAGCCAATCAGGGACAGGGGCCACCGGGGAGCTGTTTTTT. Full variable domain (outside the CDR3, taken from reference TRBV7-9 and TRBJ2-2): DTGVSQNPRHKITKRGQNVTFRCDPISEHNRLYWYRQTLGQGPEFLTYFQNEAQLEKSRLLSDRFSAERPKGSFSTLEIQRTEQGDSAMYLCASSQSGTGATGELFFGEGSRLTVL.

This sequence joins TRBV4-1 and TRBJ2-3; perhaps TRBD2 as D (7 bases). Germline V gene lookup returns CDR1 MGHRA and CDR2 YSYEKL. V lost 4 bases and J lost 1, with 15 bases in between. The length of the CDR3 is 16 residues. Here the CDR3 reads CASSLSGGAGTDTQYF. CDR3 coding DNA: TGCGCCAGCAGCCTGTCGGGGGGCGCGGGCACAGATACGCAGTATTTT.

This clonotype was found a few times. The chain links TRBV6-5 to TRBJ2-7; perhaps TRBD2 as D (5 bases). Between the trimmed V and J ends, which lost 4 bases and 7 bases, there was a span of 14 bases. Looked up from germline, CDR1 is MNHEY and CDR2 is SVGAGI. This CDR3 comprises 13 residues. DNA of the CDR3: TGTGCCAGCAGTTTCTCCCTTTCGGGGGAGCAGTACTTC. Residues: CASSFSLSGEQYF.

A few counts support this clonotype. CDR3 nucleotide sequence: TGTGCCAGCGAAGGGGGCCCGGCAGGGGGCAGTGAAGCTTTCTTT. Protein: CASEGGPAGGSEAFF. J is TRBJ1-1 and V is TRBV7-2, with 8 bases lining up with TRBD1. Germline loops: CDR1 SGHTA, CDR2 FQGNSA. J was trimmed by 7 bases and V by 8 bases; bases with no gene match: 15. The CDR3 totals 15 residues.

This clonotype was counted many times. The chain uses TRBV4-3 and TRBJ2-1; 8 nucleotides match TRBD1. Germline assignment: CDR1 LGHNA and CDR2 YSLEER. This CDR3 spans 16 amino acids. V trimming: 0 bases; J trimming: 5 bases; junction bases outside the gene matches: 6. CDR3 DNA sequence: TGCGCCAGCAGCCAAGAGACAGGGGTGTTCCACAATGAGCAGTTCTTC. Translated: CASSQETGVFHNEQFF.

The rearrangement links TRBV28 to TRBJ2-3; possible D gene TRBD2, 5 bases. The germline CDR1 and CDR2 sequences are MDHEN and SYDVKM. The CDR3 is 15 residues long. With 6 bases removed from V and 2 bases from J, the gap between germline ends came to 15 bases. DNA for the CDR3: TGTGCCAGCAGCCGACCGCTGGGAGACACAGATACGCAGTATTTT. Translating it yields CASSRPLGDTDTQYF.

This clonotype was recorded many times. The rearrangement links TRBV20-1 to TRBJ2-5, with 7 bases matching TRBD1. CDR3 length: 15 residues. Germline V gives CDR1 DFQATT, CDR2 SNEGSKA (reference sequence). Trimming removed 7 bases from V and 0 bases from J; junction bases left unmatched: 11. DNA for the CDR3: TGCAGTGTCCCGGACAGGACCCAGTACCAAGAGACCCAGTACTTC. This translates into CSVPDRTQYQETQYF.

There are many counts of this clonotype. The chain is built from TRBV10-3 and TRBJ2-3; the match to TRBD1 covers 9 bases. Trimming at V came to 6 bases and at J to 2 bases, leaving 9 bases not matched to a gene. Germline CDR1 ENHRY, CDR2 SYGVKD. This CDR3 has 16 amino acids. CDR3 DNA: TGTGCCATCAGCCCCAACACAGGGGGCAACACAGATACGCAGTATTTT. This gives the protein CAISPNTGGNTDTQYF.

This clonotype came up a few times. This chain links TRBV28 with TRBJ2-7, with unresolved D. The germline V gene has CDR1 MDHEN and CDR2 SYDVKM. This CDR3 comprises 13 residues. CDR3 in DNA: TGTGCGTCTACTCGTACGAATCTGTTCTGGCAGTACTTC. It encodes CASTRTNLFWQYF.

This clonotype was observed many times. This sequence joins TRBV18 and TRBJ2-5; maybe TRBD1 (5 bases). V was shortened by 0 bases and J by 1 base, with 9 bases between the two germline ends. Germline values: CDR1 KGHSH, CDR2 LQKENI. The CDR3 is 15 amino acids. The DNA of the CDR3 is TGTGCCAGCTCACCACCAGGGGCGTTCCAAGAGACCCAGTACTTC. It translates to CASSPPGAFQETQYF.

Ten or more counts support this clonotype. The chain combines TRBV24-1 with TRBJ2-1; TRBD2 matches 10 bases. The germline V gene has CDR1 KGHDR and CDR2 SFDVKD. The CDR3 contains 15 residues. Losses at the gene ends were 4 bases for V and 6 bases for J; bases not matched to a gene: 5. The CDR3 DNA is TGTGCCACCAGTGACCCTAGCGGGAGTATCAATGAGCAGTTCTTC. Its protein is CATSDPSGSINEQFF.

This clonotype was seen only a few times. CDR3 sequence (DNA): TGCAGTGCTAGGCCGCCAAGGGCTAACTACGAGCAGTACTTC. Its protein product is CSARPPRANYEQYF. The V and J genes are TRBV20-1 and TRBJ2-7; D gene uncertain. Between the trimmed V and J ends, which lost 3 bases and 3 bases, there was a span of 15 bases. Germline V gives CDR1 DFQATT, CDR2 SNEGSKA (reference sequence). CDR3 length equals 14 residues.

The chain is built from TRBV5-1 and TRBJ1-4; tentatively, D is TRBD1 (6 bases). Germline values: CDR1 SGHRS, CDR2 YFSETQ. Deletions cut 0 bases from V and 2 bases from J, with 11 bases between. The CDR3 extends over 16 amino acids. This chain's CDR3 is CASSLAGVMTNEKLFF. The CDR3 nucleotides read TGCGCCAGCAGCTTGGCAGGGGTCATGACTAATGAAAAACTGTTTTTT.